Each of the 30 T cell receptor beta chains below was sequenced from the same sample in a study of T-cell reconstitution after alpha-beta-depleted transplantation in children. Unique molecular identifiers featured in how the TCRbeta library was prepared. TCRdb reprocessed the PCR reads with MiXCR, giving one entry per CDR3 protein. The sample includes hundreds of thousands of distinct CDR3 sequences, roughly 15% of them seen just once. This specimen consisted of PBMCs from the stem cell graft donor, obtained from the stem cell graft. These receptor sequences come from a human donor who donated a stem cell graft to a child with acute myeloid leukemia.

As for this clonotype: A read error may explain this, as a much larger clone is one base away. The chain links TRBV29-1 to TRBJ2-1, with 8 bases matching TRBD2. This CDR3 comprises 14 residues. Per germline, CDR1 SQVTM and CDR2 ANQGSEA. J gave up 3 bases and V 6 bases, and 7 bases lay outside the gene matches. The CDR3 loop is CSVLSGGVYNEQFF. CDR3 bases: TGCAGCGTCCTCAGCGGGGGCGTCTACAATGAGCAGTTCTTC.

This clonotype was recorded many times. The genes are TRBV12-3 or TRBV12-4 and TRBJ1-1, with D hard to call. V lost 2 bases to trimming and J lost 12 bases, with 13 bases between them. The CDR3 extends over 12 amino acids. This CDR3 is CASSLPELGTFF. The DNA of the CDR3 is TGTGCCAGCAGTTTACCGGAGCTCGGGACTTTCTTT.

The CDR3 sequence: CASSLRFSTGELFF. CDR3 sequence (DNA): TGTGCCAGCAGCCTCCGATTCAGCACCGGGGAGCTGTTTTTT. The chain couples TRBV7-2 to TRBJ2-2; the D is unclear. Germline loops: CDR1 SGHTA, CDR2 FQGNSA. Trimming removed 5 bases at V and 4 bases at J, with 11 bases between. CDR3 length: 14 residues. The entire variable domain, with the rest obtained from reference TRBV7-2 and TRBJ2-2, is as follows: GAGVSQSPSNKVTEKGKDVELRCDPISGHTALYWYRQSLGQGLEFLIYFQGNSAPDKSGLPSDRFSAERTGGSVSTLTIQRTQQEDSAVYLCASSLRFSTGELFFGEGSRLTVL.

J is TRBJ1-2 and V is TRBV25-1; no clear D gene. The CDR3 sequence is 15 residues long. Germline lookup yields CDR1 MGHDK and CDR2 SYGVNS. Trimming cost V 5 bases and J 2 bases, with 15 bases left between them. CDR3 DNA sequence: TGTGCCAGCAGTCATTCCGGAGTTCTCAACTATGGCTACACCTTC. Protein sequence: CASSHSGVLNYGYTF.

The chain employs TRBV20-1 and TRBJ2-1; D not resolved. The CDR3 is 12 amino acids. The germline V gene encodes CDR1 DFQATT and CDR2 SNEGSKA (reference sequence). V lost 8 bases and J 8 bases, leaving 16 bases between the germline ends. The CDR3 protein is CSPILQSDEQFF. CDR3 DNA sequence: TGCAGTCCCATCCTCCAGTCGGATGAGCAGTTCTTC.

This clonotype was detected many times. The chain employs TRBV6-2 or TRBV6-3 and TRBJ2-5; D not resolved. CDR3 length equals 13 residues. The ends were cut back, 5 bases at V and 5 bases at J, with 12 bases in the middle. The germline V gene has CDR1 MNHEY and CDR2 SVGEGT. Here the CDR3 DNA reads TGTGCCAGCAGTCCCGGATTGGAGGAGACCCAGTACTTC. Its protein product is CASSPGLEETQYF.

This clonotype was counted between two and nine times. The chain uses TRBV12-3 or TRBV12-4 and TRBJ1-3, with 7 bases lining up with TRBD1. V gave up 8 bases and J gave up 0 bases; unmatched junction bases: 7. The CDR3 contains 15 residues. The CDR3 nucleotides are TGTGCCAGCGGGACAGCTCAACACTCTGGAAACACCATATATTTT. Translated, it gives CASGTAQHSGNTIYF.

The V and J genes are TRBV5-5 and TRBJ1-5; TRBD1 might be the D (6 bases). Trimming stripped 0 bases from V and 5 bases from J, with 12 bases between. Germline V gives CDR1 SGHKS, CDR2 YYEKEE (reference sequence). This CDR3 is built from 15 residues. CDR3: CASSLEGQFHQPQHF. DNA of the CDR3: TGTGCCAGCAGCTTGGAGGGACAATTTCATCAGCCCCAGCATTTT.

The J gene is TRBJ2-5, the V gene TRBV7-2; tentative D call: TRBD2 (5 bases). V was clipped by 6 bases and J by 1 base, with 15 bases between them. The length of the CDR3 is 15 residues. Germline V gene data show CDR1 as SGHTA and CDR2 as FQGNSA. The CDR3 region has the DNA TGTGCCAGCAGTCCGGGCTACGGGGTCCAAGAGACCCAGTACTTC. Translation gives CASSPGYGVQETQYF.

This clonotype was seen at least ten times. The chain employs TRBV4-3 and TRBJ1-6; 8 bases are a match to TRBD1. The trim removed 0 bases at V and 10 bases at J, leaving 8 bases unmatched. This CDR3 spans 16 amino acids. The germline V gene has CDR1 LGHNA and CDR2 YSLEER. The CDR3 bases are TGCGCCAGCAGCCAAGAGGGACAGGCGAATTCGTCACCCCTCCACTTT. It encodes CASSQEGQANSSPLHF.

Only a few counts were recorded for this clonotype. The chain carries TRBV11-2 and TRBJ1-1; TRBD1 agrees at 7 bases. Germline V lookup: CDR1 SGHAT, CDR2 FQNNGV. The trim removed 5 bases at V and 0 bases at J, leaving 6 bases unmatched. The CDR3 runs 15 residues. The CDR3 DNA is TGTGCCAGCAGCAACCTGACAGGGCTGAACACTGAAGCTTTCTTT. It translates to CASSNLTGLNTEAFF.

This clonotype appeared many times. This chain links TRBV2 with TRBJ2-5; 9 bases align to TRBD1. Trimming took 3 bases from V and 5 from J; bases not matched to a gene: 7. The CDR3 totals 15 residues. The V gene's germline CDR1 is SNHLY and CDR2 FYNNEI. CDR3 sequence reads: CASSEWDRVTETQYF. The CDR3, as DNA: TGTGCCAGCAGTGAGTGGGACAGGGTAACGGAGACCCAGTACTTC.

The chain joins TRBV19 to TRBJ1-6, with TRBD1 matching 8 bases. The CDR3 spans 22 residues. V lost 6 bases and J lost 15; bases outside the gene matches: 37. Germline-derived CDR1 and CDR2 are LNHDA and SQIVND (reference sequence). DNA for the CDR3: TGTGCCAGTAGCTCATCCAACTCCAATGGACAGGGCTTGCCCGACCGGCTCGTGCACCTCCACTTT. The encoded protein is CASSSSNSNGQGLPDRLVHLHF. The full variable domain, with the rest looked up from reference TRBV19 and TRBJ1-6, is DGGITQSPKYLFRKEGQNVTLSCEQNLNHDAMYWYRQDPGQGLRLIYYSQIVNDFQKGDIAEGYSVSREKKESFPLTVTSAQKNPTAFYLCASSSSNSNGQGLPDRLVHLHFGNGTRLTVT.

V usage is TRBV20-1 and J usage is TRBJ1-1; D might be TRBD1 (5 bases). The V end lost 6 bases, the J end lost 0 bases, and 17 bases lay between the germline ends. Germline V gene lookup returns CDR1 DFQATT and CDR2 SNEGSKA (reference sequence). This CDR3 has 15 amino acids. The CDR3 spells CSAPRARGMNTEAFF. Written as DNA, the CDR3 is TGCAGTGCCCCCAGGGCCCGGGGAATGAACACTGAAGCTTTCTTT.

The table lists this clonotype with many counts. J is TRBJ1-3 and V is TRBV18, with D hard to call. This CDR3 region has 15 residues. With 2 bases removed from V and 7 bases from J, the gap between germline ends came to 15 bases. CDR1 and CDR2 from the germline V gene are KGHSH and LQKENI. CDR3 coding DNA: TGTGCCAGCTCACCATCCCCGGTCGTCTGGAACACCATATATTTT. It encodes CASSPSPVVWNTIYF.

Points on this clonotype: A much larger clone lies a single base off, so this may be a read error. V gene TRBV20-1 combines with J gene TRBJ2-1, with TRBD1 identical over 9 bases. CDR3 length: 17 residues. The germline V gene encodes CDR1 DFQATT and CDR2 SNEGSKA (reference sequence). The CDR3 sequence: CCASKTGGQGLYNEQFF. DNA for the CDR3: TGCTGTGCTAGTAAAACAGGTGGACAGGGGCTATACAATGAGCAGTTCTTC.

This clonotype has ten or more counts. This sequence joins TRBV12-3 or TRBV12-4 and TRBJ1-3, with 9 bases fitting TRBD1. The V segment lost 3 bases and the J segment 2 bases; nucleotides outside the gene matches: 5. The CDR3 runs 16 residues. The CDR3 DNA reads as TGTGCCAGCAGTTTCCTTGGACAGGGGCCTGGAAACACCATATATTTT. Encoded protein: CASSFLGQGPGNTIYF.

V is TRBV6-2 or TRBV6-3 and J is TRBJ1-2, with 8 positions matching TRBD1. V lost 5 bases to trimming and J lost 5 bases; unmatched junction nucleotides: 7. Looked up from germline, CDR1 is MNHEY and CDR2 is SVGEGT. This CDR3 spans 14 amino acids. CDR3 protein: CASSADREGYGYTF. In DNA, the CDR3 is TGTGCCAGCAGTGCGGACAGGGAAGGTTATGGCTACACCTTC.

Comment on this clonotype: A read error is possible here, since a much larger clone lies one base away. The chain joins TRBV20-1 to TRBJ1-1; D is possibly TRBD1 (6 bases). The CDR3 loop spans 13 amino acids. V lost 6 bases, J lost 2 bases, and 13 bases lay in between. Germline V gives CDR1 DFQATT, CDR2 SNEGSKA (reference sequence). The CDR3 here is CSAPGTINTEAFF. The CDR3 coding sequence is TGCAGTGCCCCAGGGACAATTAACACTGAAGCTTTCTTT.

The chain links TRBV4-3 to TRBJ2-5, with TRBD2 matching over 8 bases. The length of the CDR3 is 19 residues. With V trimmed by 0 bases and J by 3 bases, 15 bases remained unmatched. CDR1 LGHNA and CDR2 YSLEER come from the germline V gene. The CDR3 loop reads CASSQDPPLAGLWKETQYF. In nucleotides, the CDR3 is TGCGCCAGCAGCCAAGATCCCCCCCTAGCGGGCCTCTGGAAAGAGACCCAGTACTTC.

This clonotype was detected ten times or more. The chain employs TRBV9 and TRBJ2-5, with a possible D match to TRBD2 (6 bases). Germline V gives CDR1 SGDLS, CDR2 YYNGEE. V shed 0 bases and J shed 3 bases, with 9 bases lying between them. The CDR3 is 14 residues long. Written as DNA, the CDR3 is TGTGCCAGCAGCGTAGGGGTAGCGGAAGAGACCCAGTACTTC. Its protein product is CASSVGVAEETQYF.

V usage is TRBV30 and J usage is TRBJ2-1; D is unclear. The V gene lost 4 bases and the J gene lost 4 bases, with 5 bases spanning the gap. The CDR3 consists of 11 residues. Germline V gives CDR1 GTSNPN, CDR2 SVGIG (reference sequence). The DNA of the CDR3 is TGTGCCTGGAATCAGTACAATGAGCAGTTCTTC. It encodes CAWNQYNEQFF.

The rearrangement joins TRBV5-1 to TRBJ2-7; the D gene is possibly TRBD2 (5 bases). The V and J ends lost 2 bases and 6 bases respectively, with 18 bases between them. The CDR3 covers 15 residues. The germline V gene has CDR1 SGHRS and CDR2 YFSETQ. CDR3 amino acids: CASSFCKGEYGEQYV. The CDR3 DNA follows: TGCGCCAGCAGCTTTTGCAAGGGAGAGTACGGCGAGCAGTACGTC.

There are a few counts of this clonotype. The gene calls are TRBV9 and TRBJ1-1; no clear D gene. There are 13 residues in the CDR3. V was pared by 4 bases and J by 11 bases, with 18 bases between. Per the germline V gene, CDR1 is SGDLS and CDR2 is YYNGEE. The CDR3 sequence is CASSPSKGPGAFF. The CDR3 bases are TGTGCCAGCAGCCCTTCAAAGGGCCCTGGGGCTTTCTTT. The whole variable domain, filled in from reference TRBV9 and TRBJ1-1, reads DSGVTQTPKHLITATGQRVTLRCSPRSGDLSVYWYQQSLDQGLQFLIQYYNGEERAKGNILERFSAQQFPDLHSELNLSSLELGDSALYFCASSPSKGPGAFFGQGTRLTVV.

V gene TRBV12-3 or TRBV12-4 combines with J gene TRBJ2-5; 10 nucleotides agree with TRBD2. After removal of 6 bases from V and 1 base from J, the junction contained 8 bases not matched to a gene. CDR3 size: 16 residues. The CDR3 reads CASSPVAGGIQETQYF. DNA for the CDR3: TGTGCCAGCAGCCCCGTAGCGGGGGGTATCCAAGAGACCCAGTACTTC.

This clonotype was found many times. The CDR3 DNA follows: TGCAGCGTTGAATATCCGGCAGCGAACACTGAAGCTTTCTTT. It codes for CSVEYPAANTEAFF. The chain uses TRBV29-1 and TRBJ1-1; D is unclear. V gave up 2 bases and J gave up 1 base, with 11 bases separating them. The length of the CDR3 is 14 residues. CDR1 and CDR2 from the germline V gene are SQVTM and ANQGSEA.

This clonotype was detected ten times or more. The chain employs TRBV7-2 and TRBJ2-7, with no clear D. Per the germline V gene, CDR1 is SGHTA and CDR2 is FQGNSA. V was clipped by 3 bases and J by 3 bases, with 9 bases between them. The CDR3 sequence is 13 residues long. The CDR3 DNA follows: TGTGCCAGCAGCTTGGGCCAGATCTACGAGCAGTACTTC. Translated: CASSLGQIYEQYF.

This clonotype was counted only a few times. The V and J genes are TRBV24-1 and TRBJ2-2, with 8 bases that match TRBD1. Germline CDR1 is KGHDR and CDR2 is SFDVKD. The CDR3 runs to 14 residues. The V gene end was trimmed by 10 bases and the J gene end by 3 bases; junction bases not matched to a gene: 6. CDR3 protein: CATAETGDTGELFF. The CDR3 DNA is TGTGCCACAGCAGAGACAGGGGACACCGGGGAGCTGTTTTTT.

This chain connects TRBV27 to TRBJ2-3; tentatively, D is TRBD2 (5 bases). V was trimmed by 5 bases and J by 5 bases, leaving 11 bases between them. The CDR3 is made up of 13 amino acids. The germline V gene encodes CDR1 MNHEY and CDR2 SMNVEV (reference sequence). CDR3 sequence reads: CASSPPTRDTQYF. DNA of the CDR3: TGTGCCAGCAGTCCCCCTACTAGAGATACGCAGTATTTT.

This clonotype was seen at least ten times. This chain joins TRBV27 and TRBJ2-1; 9 bases agree with TRBD1. Per the germline V gene, CDR1 is MNHEY and CDR2 is SMNVEV (reference sequence). V was pared by 8 bases and J by 8 bases, with 7 bases of the junction left unmatched. The CDR3 loop spans 13 amino acids. CDR3 coding DNA: TGTGCCAGCCTAGGGACAGGGTGGGATGAGCAGTTCTTC. The encoded protein is CASLGTGWDEQFF.